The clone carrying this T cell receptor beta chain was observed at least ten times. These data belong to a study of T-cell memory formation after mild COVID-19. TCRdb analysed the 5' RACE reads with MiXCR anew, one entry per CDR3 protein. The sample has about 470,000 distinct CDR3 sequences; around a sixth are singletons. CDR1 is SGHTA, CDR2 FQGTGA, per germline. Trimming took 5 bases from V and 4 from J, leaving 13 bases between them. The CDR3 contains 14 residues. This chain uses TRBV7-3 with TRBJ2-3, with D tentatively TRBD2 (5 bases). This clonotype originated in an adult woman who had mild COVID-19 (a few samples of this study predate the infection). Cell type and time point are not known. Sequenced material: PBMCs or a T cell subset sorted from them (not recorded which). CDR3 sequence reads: CASSPPLAPDTQYF. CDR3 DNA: TGTGCCAGCAGCCCACCCCTAGCCCCAGATACGCAGTATTTT.